This T cell receptor (beta chain) was documented in a study of blood T cell repertoires in COVID-19. About the research overall: Sources were T cells, B-cell-depleted T cells, or PBMCs; the material itself was cDNA or gDNA.

Cohort assignment relied on participant-reported clinical history. Here immunoSEQ multiplex PCR was the method, and the copy in TCRdb shows in-frame clones only, minus some. Among 270,000 or so clones listed, roughly 81% were seen once. The CDR3 has 13 residues. Germline V gene data show CDR1 as SNHLY and CDR2 as FYNNEI. V was cut by 4 bases and J by 5 bases, with 11 bases left in between. This chain links TRBV2 with TRBJ1-1; a weak D match, TRBD1 (6 bases). The sample taken for sequencing was PBMCs or T cells enriched from blood (not recorded which). The clonotype was recovered from a woman in her forties or fifties who had been exposed to COVID-19. Here the CDR3 DNA reads TGTGCCAGCAGTGGGGGCAGGGGAACTGAAGCTTTCTTT. Amino acid sequence: CASSGGRGTEAFF. Combining the CDR3 with reference TRBV2 and TRBJ1-1 gives the whole variable domain EPEVTQTPSHQVTQMGQEVILRCVPISNHLYFYWYRQILGQKVEFLVSFYNNEISEKSEIFDDQFSVERPDGSNFTLKIRSTKLEDSAMYFCASSGGRGTEAFFGQGTRLTVV.